This T cell receptor (beta chain) was identified in a study of T cell responses to AZD1222 COVID-19 vaccine. General observations from the study: Vaccine-associated CD4 TCRs ranged over spike, dominating at 160-218 and 743-854. Seropositive at baseline were only 5 or 6 AZD1222 recipients. Epitopes outside B.1.351 and B.1.1.7 mutated regions reportedly drew nearly half of spike TCRs. The sample set comprised mostly white British donors with more females, and clonal diversity was possibly underestimated.

Method: immunoSEQ multiplex PCR; TCRdb's copy keeps in-frame clones and lacks some. The sample comprises 110,000 to 150,000 clones, about 90% of which are singletons, and over 3% rests with the top ten. Worth noting for this clone: The antigen is undetermined.

The material was peripheral blood, obtained on day 0 of AZD1222 vaccination. The origin of this receptor is an adult in good health.

The CDR3 protein is CASSLDVWGTGSEQYF. The CDR3 nucleotides read TGCGCCAGCAGCTTGGACGTGTGGGGGACAGGGAGTGAGCAGTACTTC. The chain recombines TRBV5-1 with TRBJ2-7; 9 nucleotides agree with TRBD1. Per the germline V gene, CDR1 is SGHRS and CDR2 is YFSETQ. After removal of 0 bases from V and 7 bases from J, the junction contained 11 bases not matched to a gene. This CDR3 contains 16 residues.